The 30 T cell receptor beta chains below all came from one sample that was sequenced in a study of cytomegalovirus exposure and HLA in healthy donors. Primers included in the PCR were 60 Vbeta and 13 Jbeta primers. Only in-frame clones appear in the TCRdb table, and some are missing; sequencing was by immunoSEQ multiplex PCR. The table includes under 250,000 clones, approximately 80% detected once. Input material: PBMCs. These receptors came from a man aged 50 or older in good health and CMV-seronegative.

In its sample, this clone was seen a few times. The chain carries TRBV2 and TRBJ1-1, with unresolved D. The CDR3 length is 13 residues. The germline gives CDR1 SNHLY, CDR2 FYNNEI. Trimming pared 1 base from V and 1 base from J, leaving 4 bases between. The CDR3 loop is CASSEVENTEAFF. DNA of the CDR3: TGTGCCAGCAGTGAAGTAGAGAACACTGAAGCTTTCTTT.

This sequence joins TRBV30 and TRBJ1-1; TRBD1 matches at 7 bases. Trimming took 2 bases from V and 2 from J; bases not matched to a gene: 5. CDR1 and CDR2 (germline): GTSNPN, SVGIG (reference sequence). This CDR3 spans 14 amino acids. CDR3 nucleotides: TGTGCCTGGAGTTTAGGGGGCGGAAACACTGAAGCTTTCTTT. This encodes CAWSLGGGNTEAFF. Full variable domain (rest looked up from reference TRBV30 and TRBJ1-1): SQTIHQWPATLVQPVGSPLSLECTVEGTSNPNLYWYRQAAGRGLQLLFYSVGIGQISSEVPQNLSASRPQDRQFILSSKKLLLSDSGFYLCAWSLGGGNTEAFFGQGTRLTVV.

For this clone: The sample holds other DNA sequences that translate to the same CDR3. The chain employs TRBV5-4 and TRBJ1-1, with a possible D match to TRBD1 (6 bases). V dropped 3 bases and J dropped 0 bases, with 12 bases sitting between them. Germline V gene lookup returns CDR1 SGHNT and CDR2 YYREEE (reference sequence). The CDR3 consists of 15 residues. The CDR3 bases are TGTGCCAGCAGCTGGGGCCAGGGGATGAACACTGAAGCTTTCTTT. Protein sequence: CASSWGQGMNTEAFF.

This chain connects TRBV11-1 to TRBJ2-7, with 8 bases lining up with TRBD2. Per the germline V gene, CDR1 is SGHAT and CDR2 is FQDESV (reference sequence). The CDR3 runs 16 residues. V gave up 5 bases and J gave up 4 bases; unmatched junction bases: 13. The CDR3 loop reads CASSVMGAGVVYEQYF. Written as DNA, the CDR3 is TGTGCCAGCAGCGTAATGGGAGCGGGAGTAGTTTACGAGCAGTACTTC.

The chain recombines TRBV4-1 with TRBJ2-7; D is unclear. Looked up from germline, CDR1 is MGHRA and CDR2 is YSYEKL. This CDR3 is built from 15 residues. Trimming took off 0 bases at V and 4 bases at J, with 13 bases between the two ends. This CDR3 reads CASSQDRVAPYEQYF. CDR3 coding DNA: TGCGCCAGCAGCCAAGACCGGGTAGCCCCTTACGAGCAGTACTTC.

The chain combines TRBV28 with TRBJ2-7, with 10 bases identical to TRBD1. J was trimmed by 4 bases and V by 6 bases; bases with no gene match: 6. In germline, CDR1 is MDHEN, CDR2 SYDVKM. The CDR3 covers 14 residues. The CDR3 loop is CASSSPGQGYEQYF. The CDR3 DNA reads as TGTGCCAGCAGCTCACCGGGACAGGGGTACGAGCAGTACTTC.

This chain links TRBV12-5 with TRBJ2-7, with D possibly being TRBD1 (5 bases). Germline V gene data show CDR1 as LGHNT and CDR2 as FRNRAP. This CDR3 is built from 15 residues. The V gene lost 5 bases and the J gene lost 0 bases, with 14 bases spanning the gap. The CDR3: CASGRRGYSSYEQYF. The CDR3 DNA is TGTGCTAGTGGTCGTAGGGGTTACAGCTCCTACGAGCAGTACTTC.

This chain uses TRBV23-1 with TRBJ2-7; D may be TRBD2 (5 bases). TRBV23-1 is reported as an ORF; its role is uncertain. The CDR3 is 14 amino acids. Trimming took off 3 bases at V and 5 bases at J, with 14 bases between the two ends. CDR3 coding DNA: TGCGCCAGCAGTCAGAGGGCAGTTCTTAACGAGCAGTACTTC. This gives the protein CASSQRAVLNEQYF.

The chain uses TRBV11-2 and TRBJ2-1; 13 bases align to TRBD2. Germline-derived CDR1 and CDR2 are SGHAT and FQNNGV. This CDR3 spans 17 amino acids. V dropped 4 bases and J dropped 3; count of bases not matched to a gene: 6. The CDR3 DNA is TGTGCCAGCAGCTCTGGGACTAGCGGGACCTACTACAATGAGCAGTTCTTC. Translated: CASSSGTSGTYYNEQFF.

This clone was seen only once. The V and J genes are TRBV4-1 and TRBJ1-6, with TRBD1 matching over 9 bases. Germline lookup yields CDR1 MGHRA and CDR2 YSYEKL. The CDR3 covers 15 residues. V dropped 3 bases and J dropped 5; count of bases not matched to a gene: 2. The CDR3 DNA reads TGCGCCAGCAGCCACCGGGACAGGGATAATTCACCCCTCCACTTT. It yields the protein CASSHRDRDNSPLHF.

This clone occurred a few times. The genes are TRBV4-2 and TRBJ1-1; possibly TRBD1 for D (5 bases). The CDR3 is 14 residues long. Germline CDR1 reads LGHNA; CDR2 reads YNFKEQ. Trimming removed 6 bases from V and 5 bases from J, with 16 bases in between. The CDR3 sequence is CASSTAQGGTEAFF. The DNA for the CDR3 is TGTGCCAGCAGTACTGCCCAGGGAGGAACTGAAGCTTTCTTT.

The chain is built from TRBV11-3 and TRBJ2-7, with 15 bases aligning to TRBD2. Trimming removed 1 base from V and 6 bases from J; junction bases left unmatched: 13. Germline lookup yields CDR1 SGHNT and CDR2 YENEEA. The CDR3 contains 19 residues. CDR3 sequence reads: CASSLVVGLAGGNMGEQYF. The CDR3 DNA is TGTGCCAGCAGCTTAGTCGTAGGACTAGCGGGAGGGAATATGGGCGAGCAGTACTTC.

This clone was seen a few times. The V gene is TRBV2, the J gene TRBJ1-2; no clear D. V lost 2 bases and J 3 bases, leaving 10 bases between the germline ends. The CDR3 is 14 residues long. Per the germline V gene, CDR1 is SNHLY and CDR2 is FYNNEI. The CDR3, as DNA: TGTGCCAGCAGTGAAAGGTACGAGGACTATGGCTACACCTTC. It translates to CASSERYEDYGYTF.

CDR3 in amino acids: CASSRGTSQETQYF. The CDR3 bases are TGTGCCAGCAGTCGTGGGACTAGTCAAGAGACCCAGTACTTC. The chain links TRBV5-4 to TRBJ2-5, with TRBD2 matching 8 bases. CDR1 is SGHNT, CDR2 YYREEE, per germline (reference sequence). The CDR3 runs to 14 residues. Trimming cost V 5 bases and J 2 bases; bases outside gene matches: 5.

CDR3 sequence (DNA): TGTGCCAGCAGTTACCGAGAATATGCTTTCTTT. It encodes CASSYREYAFF. The rearrangement joins TRBV6-5 to TRBJ1-1; D call uncertain. CDR1 is MNHEY and CDR2 is SVGAGI in the germline V gene. V dropped 2 bases and J dropped 11 bases, with 9 bases sitting between them. CDR3 length: 11 residues.

This clone is a singleton in its sample. The V gene is TRBV27, the J gene TRBJ2-7; 7 bases align to TRBD2. There are 17 residues in the CDR3. With 6 bases clipped from V and 3 bases from J, the junction kept 17 bases outside the gene matches. Germline values: CDR1 MNHEY, CDR2 SMNVEV (reference sequence). As DNA, the CDR3 is TGTGCCAGCAGCCGAAACGGGTTGGGGGGGTCAAACTACGAGCAGTACTTC. This sequence encodes CASSRNGLGGSNYEQYF.

V gene TRBV4-1 combines with J gene TRBJ1-1; tentatively, D is TRBD1 (5 bases). V lost 2 bases and J lost 5, with 15 bases in between. Looked up from germline, CDR1 is MGHRA and CDR2 is YSYEKL. The CDR3 loop spans 15 amino acids. CDR3 in amino acids: CASSQQGHGGTEAFF. The CDR3 DNA reads TGCGCCAGCAGCCAACAGGGTCACGGGGGGACTGAAGCTTTCTTT.

The gene calls are TRBV5-1 and TRBJ2-1, with D possibly matching TRBD2 (6 bases). Germline assignment: CDR1 SGHRS and CDR2 YFSETQ. The CDR3 consists of 15 residues. V gave up 2 bases and J gave up 5 bases, with 14 bases separating them. CDR3 residues: CASSLLYGSDNEQFF. The CDR3 coding sequence is TGCGCCAGCAGCTTACTCTACGGGAGCGACAATGAGCAGTTCTTC. Looking up the rest from reference TRBV5-1 and TRBJ2-1 gives the full variable domain: KAGVTQTPRYLIKTRGQQVTLSCSPISGHRSVSWYQQTPGQGLQFLFEYFSETQRNKGNFPGRFSGRQFSNSRSEMNVSTLELGDSALYLCASSLLYGSDNEQFFGPGTRLTVL.

The gene calls are TRBV27 and TRBJ2-5; 7 bases are a match to TRBD2. The DNA matches TRBJ2-7 better at its end, which makes the J call doubtful. This CDR3 has 14 residues. Germline loops: CDR1 MNHEY, CDR2 SMNVEV (reference sequence). The CDR3 sequence is CASSLRRRGDEQYF. Written as DNA, the CDR3 is TGTGCCAGCAGTTTGAGGAGACGGGGGGACGAGCAGTACTTC.

The genes are TRBV30 and TRBJ1-4; 8 nucleotides match TRBD1. The germline V gene encodes CDR1 GTSNPN and CDR2 SVGIG (reference sequence). Unmatched junction bases numbered 4, after V lost 2 bases and J lost 8 bases. This CDR3 region has 13 residues. Here the CDR3 DNA reads TGTGCCTGGAGTAGGACAGGGAGCGAAAAACTGTTTTTT. Its translation is CAWSRTGSEKLFF. Variable domain in full (rest from reference TRBV30 and TRBJ1-4): SQTIHQWPATLVQPVGSPLSLECTVEGTSNPNLYWYRQAAGRGLQLLFYSVGIGQISSEVPQNLSASRPQDRQFILSSKKLLLSDSGFYLCAWSRTGSEKLFFGSGTQLSVL.

The chain uses TRBV5-1 and TRBJ2-1, with D perhaps matching TRBD1 (6 bases). Trimming removed 0 bases from V and 5 bases from J, with 9 bases in between. Germline lookup yields CDR1 SGHRS and CDR2 YFSETQ. CDR3 length equals 14 residues. CDR3: CASSLGYRDNEQFF. The CDR3 DNA reads TGCGCCAGCAGCTTGGGGTACAGGGACAATGAGCAGTTCTTC.

As for this clone: One junction end does not reproduce the germline sequence, and a read error may be involved. The V call is TRBV28, the J call TRBJ1-5; 9 nucleotides line up with TRBD1. CDR1 MDHEN and CDR2 SYDVKM come from the germline V gene. This CDR3 comprises 13 residues. CDR3 nucleotides: TGTGCCTCATACTCGCTCCGGGACAGGGCGACGAATTTT. Protein: CASYSLRDRATNF. The entire variable domain, with the rest obtained from reference TRBV28 and TRBJ1-5, is as follows: DVKVTQSSRYLVKRTGEKVFLECVQDMDHENMFWYRQDPGLGLRLIYFSYDVKMKEKGDIPEGYSVSREKKERFSLILESASTNQTSMYLCASYSLRDRATNFGDGTRLSIL.

This rearrangement joins TRBV6-5 to TRBJ1-5; 8 bases map to TRBD1. V lost 0 bases and J lost 7; bases outside the gene matches: 8. The germline gives CDR1 MNHEY, CDR2 SVGAGI. This CDR3 region has 16 residues. The CDR3 DNA reads TGTGCCAGCAGTTACTCAGGGGACGGGACAGGACAGCCCCAGCATTTT. This sequence encodes CASSYSGDGTGQPQHF.

V and J are TRBV7-9 and TRBJ1-1; 7 nucleotides match TRBD1. This CDR3 region has 15 residues. Germline CDR1 SEHNR, CDR2 FQNEAQ (reference sequence). V shed 5 bases, J shed 4 bases, and the junction held 10 bases outside the gene matches. The CDR3 nucleotides are TGTGCCAGCAGCCCCCGACAGGGCAATCCCACTGAAGCTTTCTTT. Translated, it gives CASSPRQGNPTEAFF.

This chain joins TRBV7-2 and TRBJ2-7; 8 nucleotides line up with TRBD2. This CDR3 is 17 amino acids long. CDR1 is SGHTA, CDR2 FQGNSA, per germline. Losses at the gene ends were 1 base for V and 3 bases for J; bases not matched to a gene: 11. The CDR3, as DNA: TGTGCCAGCAGCTTAGAAACTAGCGGAGCCTGGAGCTACGAGCAGTACTTC. Its translation: CASSLETSGAWSYEQYF.

J is TRBJ2-7 and V is TRBV12-5, with no clear D. Germline V CDR1 and CDR2: LGHNT, FRNRAP. CDR3 size: 17 residues. Between the trimmed V and J ends, which lost 0 bases and 2 bases, there was a span of 17 bases. DNA of the CDR3: TGTGCTAGTGGTTTGGTACCGGTAGCATACCCCGCCTACGAGCAGTACTTC. As protein: CASGLVPVAYPAYEQYF. Drawing the rest from reference TRBV12-5 and TRBJ2-7, the complete variable domain is DARVTQTPRHKVTEMGQEVTMRCQPILGHNTVFWYRQTMMQGLELLAYFRNRAPLDDSGMPKDRFSAEMPDATLATLKIQPSEPRDSAVYFCASGLVPVAYPAYEQYFGPGTRLTVT.

The genes are TRBV11-2 and TRBJ2-7; no firm D call. Germline CDR1 is SGHAT and CDR2 is FQNNGV. The V and J ends lost 7 bases and 0 bases respectively, with 16 bases between them. The CDR3 is 15 residues long. The CDR3 DNA reads as TGTGCCAGCAACTTCTTACGAACACACTCCTACGAGCAGTACTTC. It translates to CASNFLRTHSYEQYF.

The chain couples TRBV5-1 to TRBJ2-7; possibly TRBD2 for D (7 bases). The V gene's germline CDR1 is SGHRS and CDR2 YFSETQ. The CDR3 consists of 13 residues. Trimming took 4 bases from V and 4 from J, leaving 12 bases between them. In DNA form, the CDR3 reads TGCGCCAGCAGCCTAGGGGGGGAATACGAGCAGTACTTC. Its translation is CASSLGGEYEQYF. The whole variable domain, filled in from reference TRBV5-1 and TRBJ2-7, reads KAGVTQTPRYLIKTRGQQVTLSCSPISGHRSVSWYQQTPGQGLQFLFEYFSETQRNKGNFPGRFSGRQFSNSRSEMNVSTLELGDSALYLCASSLGGEYEQYFGPGTRLTVT.

CDR3: CAWKQSGGYGYTF. CDR3 nucleotides: TGTGCCTGGAAACAGTCAGGGGGCTATGGCTACACCTTC. The V call is TRBV30, the J call TRBJ1-2; TRBD1 aligns across 7 bases. The CDR3 has 13 residues. Germline lookup yields CDR1 GTSNPN and CDR2 SVGIG (reference sequence). Trimming took 4 bases from V and 4 from J; bases not matched to a gene: 6. Using reference TRBV30 and TRBJ1-2 for the parts outside the CDR3, the full variable domain is SQTIHQWPATLVQPVGSPLSLECTVEGTSNPNLYWYRQAAGRGLQLLFYSVGIGQISSEVPQNLSASRPQDRQFILSSKKLLLSDSGFYLCAWKQSGGYGYTFGSGTRLTVV.

The chain uses TRBV5-1 and TRBJ2-2, with TRBD1 matching 7 bases. V was pared by 2 bases and J by 6 bases, with 10 bases of the junction left unmatched. The CDR3 is made up of 16 amino acids. CDR1 is SGHRS, CDR2 YFSETQ, per germline. The CDR3 here is CASSFLAGGNAGELFF. The CDR3 DNA follows: TGCGCCAGCAGCTTCTTGGCAGGGGGAAATGCCGGGGAGCTGTTTTTT.